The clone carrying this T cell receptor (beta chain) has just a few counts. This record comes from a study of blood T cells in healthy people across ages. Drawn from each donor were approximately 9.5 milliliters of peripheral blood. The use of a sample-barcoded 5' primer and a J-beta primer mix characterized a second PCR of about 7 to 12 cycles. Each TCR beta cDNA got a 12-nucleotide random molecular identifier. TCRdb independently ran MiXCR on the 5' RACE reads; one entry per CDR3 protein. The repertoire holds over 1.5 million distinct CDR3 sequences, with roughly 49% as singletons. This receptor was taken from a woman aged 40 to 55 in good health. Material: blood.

The CDR3 spells CSVVRGGESLLYEQYF. The CDR3 bases are TGCAGCGTTGTTAGGGGGGGAGAGTCCCTTCTCTACGAGCAGTACTTC. V is TRBV29-1 and J is TRBJ2-7; possibly TRBD2 for D (7 bases). Trimming took off 4 bases at V and 3 bases at J, with 22 bases between the two ends. This CDR3 contains 16 residues. The germline V gene encodes CDR1 SQVTM and CDR2 ANQGSEA.